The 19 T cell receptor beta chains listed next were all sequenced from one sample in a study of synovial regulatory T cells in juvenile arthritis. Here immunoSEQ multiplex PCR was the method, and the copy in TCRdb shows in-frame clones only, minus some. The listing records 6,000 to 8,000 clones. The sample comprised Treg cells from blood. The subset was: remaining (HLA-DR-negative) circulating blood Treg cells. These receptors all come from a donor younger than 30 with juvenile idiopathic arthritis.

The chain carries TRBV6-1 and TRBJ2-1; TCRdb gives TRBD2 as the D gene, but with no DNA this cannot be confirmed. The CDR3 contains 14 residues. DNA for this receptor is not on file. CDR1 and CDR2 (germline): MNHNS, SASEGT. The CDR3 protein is CASRDTGTSGEQFF.

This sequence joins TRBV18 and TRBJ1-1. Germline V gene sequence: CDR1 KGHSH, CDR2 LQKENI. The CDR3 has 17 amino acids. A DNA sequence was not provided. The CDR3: CASSPRLGGGADTEAFF. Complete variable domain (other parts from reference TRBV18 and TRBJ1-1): NAGVMQNPRHLVRRRGQEARLRCSPMKGHSHVYWYRQLPEEGLKFMVYLQKENIIDESGMPKERFSAEFPKEGPSILRIQQVVRGDSAAYFCASSPRLGGGADTEAFFGQGTRLTVV.

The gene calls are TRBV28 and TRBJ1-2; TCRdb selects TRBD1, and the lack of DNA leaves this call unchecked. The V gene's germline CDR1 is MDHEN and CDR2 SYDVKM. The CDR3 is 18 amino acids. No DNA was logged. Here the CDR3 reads CASSLSGGGAGLNYGYTF.

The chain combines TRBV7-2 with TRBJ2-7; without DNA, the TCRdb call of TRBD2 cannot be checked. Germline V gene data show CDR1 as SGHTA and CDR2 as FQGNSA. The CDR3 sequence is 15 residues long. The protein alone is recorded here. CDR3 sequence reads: CASGPGERRNYEQYF.

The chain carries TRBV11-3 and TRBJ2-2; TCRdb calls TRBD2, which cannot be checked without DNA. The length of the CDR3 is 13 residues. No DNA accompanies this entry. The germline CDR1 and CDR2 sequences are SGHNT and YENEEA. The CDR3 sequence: CASSFTNTGELFF.

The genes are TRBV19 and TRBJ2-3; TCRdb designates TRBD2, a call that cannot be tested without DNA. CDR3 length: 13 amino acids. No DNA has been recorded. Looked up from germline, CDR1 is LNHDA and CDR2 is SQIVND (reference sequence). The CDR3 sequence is CASTPPGTDTQYF.

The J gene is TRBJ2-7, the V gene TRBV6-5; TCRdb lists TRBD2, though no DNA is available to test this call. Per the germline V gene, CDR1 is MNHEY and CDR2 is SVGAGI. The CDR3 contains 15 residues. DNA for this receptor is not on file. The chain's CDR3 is CASSSPAERSYEQYF.

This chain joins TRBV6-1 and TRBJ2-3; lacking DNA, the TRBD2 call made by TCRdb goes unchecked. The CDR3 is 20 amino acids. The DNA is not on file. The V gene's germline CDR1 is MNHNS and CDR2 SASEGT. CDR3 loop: CASSDGLAGRVAISTDTQYF.

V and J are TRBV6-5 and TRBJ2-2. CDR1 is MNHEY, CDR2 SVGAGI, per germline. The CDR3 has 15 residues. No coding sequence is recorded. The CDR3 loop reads CASSYLRGGEGELFF.

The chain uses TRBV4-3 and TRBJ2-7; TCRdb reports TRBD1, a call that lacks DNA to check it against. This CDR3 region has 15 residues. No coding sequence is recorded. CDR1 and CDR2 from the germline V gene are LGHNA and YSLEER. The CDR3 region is CASSQPGQGLYEQYF.

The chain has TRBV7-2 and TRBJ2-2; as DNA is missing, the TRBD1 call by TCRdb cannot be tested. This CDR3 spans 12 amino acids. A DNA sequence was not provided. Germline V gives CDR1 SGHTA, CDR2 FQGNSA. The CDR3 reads CASSLEQIELFF.

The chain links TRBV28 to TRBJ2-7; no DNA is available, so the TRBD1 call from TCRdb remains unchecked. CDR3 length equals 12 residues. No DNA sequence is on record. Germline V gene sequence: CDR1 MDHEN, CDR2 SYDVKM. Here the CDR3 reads CASRGQGDEQYF.

The CDR3 spells CAKSTPNTGELFF. The chain uses TRBV2 and TRBJ2-2. Germline CDR1 reads SNHLY; CDR2 reads FYNNEI. The CDR3 is made up of 13 amino acids. Only the protein is available.

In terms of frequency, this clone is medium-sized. The CDR3 here is CASSIGRTRSSLHF. The rearrangement uses TRBV19 and TRBJ1-6. In germline, CDR1 is LNHDA, CDR2 SQIVND (reference sequence). The CDR3 is 14 amino acids. The nucleotide record is missing.

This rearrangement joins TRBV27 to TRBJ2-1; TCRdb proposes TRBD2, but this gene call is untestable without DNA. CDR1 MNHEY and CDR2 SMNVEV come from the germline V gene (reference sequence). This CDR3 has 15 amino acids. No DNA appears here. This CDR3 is CASSLGTNSYNEQFF.

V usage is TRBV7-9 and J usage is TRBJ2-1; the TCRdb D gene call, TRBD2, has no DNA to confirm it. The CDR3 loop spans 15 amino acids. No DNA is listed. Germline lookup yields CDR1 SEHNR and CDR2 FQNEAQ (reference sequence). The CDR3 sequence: CASQFGLADYNEQFF.

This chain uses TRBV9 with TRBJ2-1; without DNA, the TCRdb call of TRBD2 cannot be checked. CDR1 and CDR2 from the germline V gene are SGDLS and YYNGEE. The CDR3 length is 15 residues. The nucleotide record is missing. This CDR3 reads CASSVGFSGLNEQFF.

The CDR3: CASRSGTRTFEEQFF. V is TRBV10-2 and J is TRBJ2-1; TCRdb's assignment of TRBD2 cannot be checked, as there is no DNA. CDR3 size: 15 residues. No DNA appears here. In germline, CDR1 is WSHSY, CDR2 SAAADI.

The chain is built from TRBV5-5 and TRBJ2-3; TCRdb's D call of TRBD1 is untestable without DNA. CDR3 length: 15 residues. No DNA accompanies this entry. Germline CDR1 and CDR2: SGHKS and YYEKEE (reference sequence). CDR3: CASSLGDTGSGTQYF.